The entry below gives a single T cell receptor beta chain sequence along with its context. Data came from immunoSEQ multiplex PCR; TCRdb stores just in-frame clones and leaves some out. Of about 410,000 clones in the sample, 75% to 95% were seen once. This entry comes from a study of control samples from healthy donors and cancer patients. This TCR was recovered from a man in his forties with head and neck cancer. Sequencing was performed on PBMCs.

In nucleotides, the CDR3 is TGTGCCAGCTCACCAGACAGCCCTCCAGACACTGAAGCTTTCTTT. Protein sequence: CASSPDSPPDTEAFF. The chain links TRBV18 to TRBJ1-1; perhaps TRBD1 as D (5 bases). V lost 2 bases to trimming and J lost 3 bases, with 13 bases between them. The CDR3 has 15 amino acids. CDR1 and CDR2 from the germline V gene are KGHSH and LQKENI. The variable domain in full, with the rest retrieved from reference TRBV18 and TRBJ1-1, is NAGVMQNPRHLVRRRGQEARLRCSPMKGHSHVYWYRQLPEEGLKFMVYLQKENIIDESGMPKERFSAEFPKEGPSILRIQQVVRGDSAAYFCASSPDSPPDTEAFFGQGTRLTVV.